These 10 T cell receptor beta chains share one sample of origin, sequenced in a study of CD8+CD57+ T cells in acquired aplastic anemia. The study profiled TCR beta VDJ and CDR3 using genomic DNA as template. In TCRdb, the reads were re-called with MiXCR into one record per CDR3 protein. The profile shows about 190,000 distinct CDR3 sequences, just under 50% of them singletons. All patients picked for sequencing had shown, by flow cytometry, an expansion of CD8+CD57+ cells. The sequenced sample was sorted CD4+, CD8+, or CD8+CD57+ T cells (not recorded which) from PBMCs. The receptor set was obtained from a human donor with aplastic anemia.

The V gene is TRBV2, the J gene TRBJ2-7; D not resolved. Germline V gene data show CDR1 as SNHLY and CDR2 as FYNNEI. The length of the CDR3 is 13 residues. V lost 8 bases to trimming and J lost 5 bases, with 16 bases between them. In DNA, the CDR3 is TGTGCCAGCTCACCACCGATGACCCACGAGCAGTACTTC. Translation gives CASSPPMTHEQYF.

This clonotype was counted many times. Here the CDR3 DNA reads TGTGCCAGCAGCGTTGATGCCCCCTACGGCACAGATACGCAGTATTTT. Translating gives CASSVDAPYGTDTQYF. The rearrangement joins TRBV9 to TRBJ2-3, with D hard to call. The CDR3 loop spans 16 amino acids. The germline V and J ends were trimmed by 2 bases and 1 base, with 14 bases remaining between them. Germline V gene data show CDR1 as SGDLS and CDR2 as YYNGEE.

Remarks on this clonotype: One base away lies a much larger clone, so this may be a sequencing read error. The V gene is TRBV5-1, the J gene TRBJ2-3, with 7 nucleotides matching TRBD2. The V gene end was trimmed by 3 bases and the J gene end by 4 bases; junction bases not matched to a gene: 17. The CDR3 loop spans 18 amino acids. The germline gives CDR1 SGHRS, CDR2 YFSETQ. The CDR3 DNA is TGCGCCAGCAGCTCCCATTTAGCGGGCCTTAGGGGAGCAGATACGCAGTATTTT. Encoded protein: CASSSHLAGLRGADTQYF. Supplemented by reference TRBV5-1 and TRBJ2-3, the full variable domain reads KAGVTQTPRYLIKTRGQQVTLSCSPISGHRSVSWYQQTPGQGLQFLFEYFSETQRNKGNFPGRFSGRQFSNSRSEMNVSTLELGDSALYLCASSSHLAGLRGADTQYFGPGTRLTVL.

The chain combines TRBV15 with TRBJ2-7; no clear D gene. This CDR3 contains 11 residues. Germline loops: CDR1 LNHNV, CDR2 YYDKDF (reference sequence). With 3 bases removed from V and 4 bases from J, the gap between germline ends came to 4 bases. The CDR3 here is CATSRGYEQYF. The CDR3 bases are TGTGCCACCAGCAGGGGGTACGAGCAGTACTTC.

The chain employs TRBV6-1 and TRBJ2-7; TRBD1 or TRBD2 may be the D gene (5 bases each). With 8 bases removed from V and 4 bases from J, the gap between germline ends came to 12 bases. Germline V gene data show CDR1 as MNHNS and CDR2 as SASEGT. This CDR3 contains 12 residues. CDR3 in amino acids: CASGEGWYEQYF. CDR3 coding DNA: TGTGCCAGCGGCGAGGGGTGGTACGAGCAGTACTTC.

This clonotype appeared a few times. This chain joins TRBV2 and TRBJ2-2; D ambiguous. Germline CDR1 and CDR2: SNHLY and FYNNEI. This CDR3 has 11 amino acids. Trimming shortened V by 3 bases and J by 6 bases, and 2 bases separated the two germline ends. CDR3 DNA sequence: TGTGCCAGCAGTGATCCCGGGGAGCTGTTTTTT. Translation: CASSDPGELFF.

The chain is built from TRBV7-6 and TRBJ2-7; 8 nucleotides match TRBD1. CDR1 and CDR2 (germline): SGHVS, FNYEAQ. CDR3 length: 13 amino acids. V gave up 4 bases and J gave up 4 bases; unmatched junction bases: 3. CDR3 sequence (DNA): TGTGCCAGCAGCTCAAACAGGGGGTACGAGCAGTACTTC. The encoded protein is CASSSNRGYEQYF.

This clonotype was picked up a small number of times. A read error may explain this, as a much larger clone is one base away. The conserved final phenylalanine or tryptophan is absent from the CDR3, which likely points to a read error. The V gene is TRBV7-2, the J gene TRBJ2-5; 8 bases are shared with TRBD2. Looked up from germline, CDR1 is SGHTA and CDR2 is FQGNSA. The CDR3 length is 15 residues. Germline trimming cut 5 bases from V and 5 bases from J; bases unmatched to any gene: 10. In DNA, the CDR3 is TGTGCCAGCAGCCCCGCCCCTAGCGGGTGGGAGACCCAGTACCTC. Its protein product is CASSPAPSGWETQYL.

This clonotype was detected only a few times. The J gene is TRBJ1-1, the V gene TRBV10-3; D gene ambiguous. Germline V lookup: CDR1 ENHRY, CDR2 SYGVKD. Trimming stripped 10 bases from V and 3 bases from J, with 6 bases between. CDR3 size: 10 residues. The CDR3 coding sequence is TGTGCCACACGAGACACTGAAGCTTTCTTT. Translating it yields CATRDTEAFF.

This clonotype has a count of ten or more. This chain joins TRBV9 and TRBJ2-2; possible D gene TRBD1, 6 bases. V lost 2 bases, J lost 0 bases, and 11 bases lay in between. This CDR3 contains 16 residues. Germline loops: CDR1 SGDLS, CDR2 YYNGEE. The CDR3 sequence is CASSVRGAANTGELFF. The CDR3 DNA reads as TGTGCCAGCAGCGTCAGGGGTGCCGCGAACACCGGGGAGCTGTTTTTT.